Each of the 6 T cell receptor beta chains below was sequenced from the same sample in a study of blood T cell repertoires in COVID-19. Repertoires were generated with immunoSEQ multiplex PCR, while TCRdb's copy carries only in-frame clones and drops some. Of around 120,000 clones detected, 70% to 90% appear once; the ten largest clones hold roughly 7.9%. The sequencing input was peripheral blood. Source of these receptors: a man between 65 and 85 years old who had recovered from COVID-19.

The rearrangement joins TRBV6-5 to TRBJ2-3; maybe TRBD1 (5 bases). CDR3 length: 13 residues. V was shortened by 6 bases and J by 1 base, with 8 bases between the two germline ends. Germline-derived CDR1 and CDR2 are MNHEY and SVGAGI. CDR3: CASSRQRTDTQYF. The CDR3 DNA reads TGTGCCAGCAGCCGACAGCGCACAGATACGCAGTATTTT.

This clone was found once. J is TRBJ2-2 and V is TRBV29-1, with D possibly being TRBD2 (5 bases). Between the trimmed V and J ends, which lost 6 bases and 5 bases, there was a span of 16 bases. The CDR3 covers 14 residues. CDR1 SQVTM and CDR2 ANQGSEA come from the germline V gene. The CDR3 spells CSVQRTGETGELFF. The CDR3 coding sequence is TGCAGCGTGCAAAGGACTGGGGAAACCGGGGAGCTGTTTTTT.

CDR3 amino acids: CASSYLLNTDTQYF. The CDR3 coding sequence is TGTGCCAGCAGTTATCTATTAAACACAGATACGCAGTATTTT. V and J are TRBV6-6 and TRBJ2-3; D is uncertain. The CDR3 is made up of 14 amino acids. Germline V gene data show CDR1 as MNHNY and CDR2 as SVGAGI (reference sequence). V shed 3 bases and J shed 2 bases, with 9 bases lying between them.

V is TRBV6-2 or TRBV6-3 and J is TRBJ1-5; maybe TRBD1 (5 bases). Deletions cut 5 bases from V and 7 bases from J, with 15 bases between. The CDR3 totals 14 residues. Germline CDR1 reads MNHEY; CDR2 reads SVGEGT. CDR3 nucleotide sequence: TGTGCCAGCAGTCAAGGCAGGGTTGGCCAGCCCCAGCATTTT. This gives the protein CASSQGRVGQPQHF.

The chain couples TRBV4-2 to TRBJ2-1; D may be TRBD1 (6 bases). The CDR3 runs to 15 residues. V was cut by 4 bases and J by 0 bases, with 10 bases left in between. Germline CDR1 is LGHNA and CDR2 is YNFKEQ. In DNA form, the CDR3 reads TGTGCCAGCAGCCGCGGACAGTCCTCCTACAATGAGCAGTTCTTC. Its translation is CASSRGQSSYNEQFF.

The chain is built from TRBV28 and TRBJ2-7, with 8 nucleotides matching TRBD2. J lost 2 bases, V lost 3 bases, and 9 bases had no gene match. This CDR3 spans 16 amino acids. Germline V gene sequence: CDR1 MDHEN, CDR2 SYDVKM. Here the CDR3 DNA reads TGTGCCAGCAGTTTTAGCCTAGCGGGTCTAACCTACGAGCAGTACTTC. This sequence encodes CASSFSLAGLTYEQYF.